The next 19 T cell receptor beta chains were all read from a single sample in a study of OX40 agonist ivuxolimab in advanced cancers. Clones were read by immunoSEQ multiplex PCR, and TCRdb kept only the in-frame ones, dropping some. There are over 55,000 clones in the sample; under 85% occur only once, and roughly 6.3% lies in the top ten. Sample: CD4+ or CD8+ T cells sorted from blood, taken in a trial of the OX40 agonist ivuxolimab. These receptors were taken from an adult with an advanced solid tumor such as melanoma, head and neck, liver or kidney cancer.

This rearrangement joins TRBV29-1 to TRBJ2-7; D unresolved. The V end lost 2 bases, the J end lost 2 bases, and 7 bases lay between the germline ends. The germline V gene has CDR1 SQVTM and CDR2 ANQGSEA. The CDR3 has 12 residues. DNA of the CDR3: TGCAGCGTTGAAACAGCCCCCTACGAGCAGTACTTC. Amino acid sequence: CSVETAPYEQYF.

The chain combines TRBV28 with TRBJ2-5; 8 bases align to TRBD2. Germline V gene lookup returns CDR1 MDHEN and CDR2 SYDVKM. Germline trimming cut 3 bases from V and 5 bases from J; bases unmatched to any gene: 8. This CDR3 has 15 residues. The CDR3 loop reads CASSFTGGPTETQYF. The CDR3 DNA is TGTGCCAGCAGTTTTACGGGAGGGCCAACGGAGACCCAGTACTTC.

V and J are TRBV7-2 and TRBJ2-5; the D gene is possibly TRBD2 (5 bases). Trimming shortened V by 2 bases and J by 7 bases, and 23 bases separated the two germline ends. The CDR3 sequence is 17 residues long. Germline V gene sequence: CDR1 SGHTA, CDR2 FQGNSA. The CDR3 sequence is CASSLKYGSQPGWTQYF. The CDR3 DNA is TGTGCCAGCAGCTTAAAGTATGGGAGTCAGCCCGGCTGGACCCAGTACTTC.

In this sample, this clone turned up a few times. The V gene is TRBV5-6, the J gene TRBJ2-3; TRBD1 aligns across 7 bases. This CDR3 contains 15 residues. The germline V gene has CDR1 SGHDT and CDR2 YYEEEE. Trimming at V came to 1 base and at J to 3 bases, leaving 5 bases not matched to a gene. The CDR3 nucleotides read TGTGCCAGCAGCTTGATAGGCAGGGGGACAGATACGCAGTATTTT. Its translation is CASSLIGRGTDTQYF.

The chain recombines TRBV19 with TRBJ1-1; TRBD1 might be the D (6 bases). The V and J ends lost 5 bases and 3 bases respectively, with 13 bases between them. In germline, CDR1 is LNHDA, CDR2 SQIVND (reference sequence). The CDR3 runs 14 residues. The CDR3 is CASSLKGGYTEAFF. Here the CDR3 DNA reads TGTGCCAGTAGTCTAAAAGGGGGGTACACTGAAGCTTTCTTT.

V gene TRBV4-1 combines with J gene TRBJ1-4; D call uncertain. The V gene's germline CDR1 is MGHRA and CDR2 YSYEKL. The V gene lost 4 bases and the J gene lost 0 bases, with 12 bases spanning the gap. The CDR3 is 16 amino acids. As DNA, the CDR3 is TGCGCCAGCAGCCCCGGGAGTCAGGCAACTAATGAAAAACTGTTTTTT. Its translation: CASSPGSQATNEKLFF.

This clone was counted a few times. Here the CDR3 DNA reads TGTGCCAGCAGCTCCTCAGGGGGCGCAGGCTCTGAGCAGTTCTTC. Its protein product is CASSSSGGAGSEQFF. V usage is TRBV7-7 and J usage is TRBJ2-1; 8 bases fit TRBD1. Germline CDR1 is SSHAT and CDR2 is FNYEAQ (reference sequence). With 4 bases clipped from V and 9 bases from J, the junction kept 11 bases outside the gene matches. This CDR3 is 15 amino acids long.

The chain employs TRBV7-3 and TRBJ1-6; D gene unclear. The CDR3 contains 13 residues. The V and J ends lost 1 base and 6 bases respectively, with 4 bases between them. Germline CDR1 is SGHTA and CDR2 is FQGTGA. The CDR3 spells CASSLSTNSPLHF. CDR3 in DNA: TGTGCCAGCAGCTTAAGTACTAATTCACCCCTCCACTTT.

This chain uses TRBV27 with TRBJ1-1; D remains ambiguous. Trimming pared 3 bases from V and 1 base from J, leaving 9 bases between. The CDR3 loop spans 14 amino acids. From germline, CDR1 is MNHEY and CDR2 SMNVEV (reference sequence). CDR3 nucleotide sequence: TGTGCCAGCAGTTTTAGGGCGGAGAACACTGAAGCTTTCTTT. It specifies CASSFRAENTEAFF.

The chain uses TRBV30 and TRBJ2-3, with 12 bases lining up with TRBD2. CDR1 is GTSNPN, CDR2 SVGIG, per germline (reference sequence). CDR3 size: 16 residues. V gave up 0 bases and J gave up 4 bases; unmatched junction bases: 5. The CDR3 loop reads CAWSVGLAGGSDTQYF. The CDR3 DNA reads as TGTGCCTGGAGTGTAGGTCTAGCGGGAGGGTCAGATACGCAGTATTTT.

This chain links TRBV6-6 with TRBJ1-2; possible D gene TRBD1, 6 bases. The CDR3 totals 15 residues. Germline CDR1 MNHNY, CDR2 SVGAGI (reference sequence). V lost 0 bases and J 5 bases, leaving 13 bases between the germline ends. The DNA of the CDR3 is TGTGCCAGCAGTTACTCGATGGGCAGGGGTTATGGCTACACCTTC. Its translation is CASSYSMGRGYGYTF.

Here the CDR3 reads CASSQDNYGYTF. CDR3 DNA: TGTGCCAGCAGCCAGGATAACTATGGCTACACCTTC. The chain couples TRBV27 to TRBJ1-2; D is ambiguous. This CDR3 comprises 12 residues. Trimming pared 6 bases from V and 1 base from J, leaving 6 bases between. Germline CDR1 and CDR2: MNHEY and SMNVEV (reference sequence).

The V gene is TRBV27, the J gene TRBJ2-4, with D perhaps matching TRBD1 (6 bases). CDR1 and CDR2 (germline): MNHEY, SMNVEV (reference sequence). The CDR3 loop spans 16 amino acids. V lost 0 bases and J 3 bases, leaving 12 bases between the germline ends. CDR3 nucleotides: TGTGCCAGCAGTTTATCGAACAGGGCGGGCAAAAACATTCAGTACTTC. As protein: CASSLSNRAGKNIQYF.

The CDR3 reads CASSPTGLGFGGTDTQYF. In DNA, the CDR3 is TGTGCCAGCTCTCCGACAGGGCTAGGCTTTGGAGGCACAGATACGCAGTATTTT. The rearrangement links TRBV18 to TRBJ2-3, with 7 positions matching TRBD1. V lost 6 bases, J lost 1 base, and 16 bases stayed unmatched. This CDR3 has 18 residues. The V gene's germline CDR1 is KGHSH and CDR2 LQKENI.

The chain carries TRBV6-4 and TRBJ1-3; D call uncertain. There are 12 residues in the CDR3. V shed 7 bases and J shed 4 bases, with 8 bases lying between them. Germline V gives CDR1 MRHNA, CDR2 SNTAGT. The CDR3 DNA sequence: TGTGCCAGCACCTTCCAGGGAAACACCATATATTTT. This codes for CASTFQGNTIYF.

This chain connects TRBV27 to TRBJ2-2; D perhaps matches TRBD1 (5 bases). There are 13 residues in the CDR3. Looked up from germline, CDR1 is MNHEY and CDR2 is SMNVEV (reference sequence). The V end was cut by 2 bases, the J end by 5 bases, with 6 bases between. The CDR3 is CASSLGATGELFF. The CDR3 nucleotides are TGTGCCAGCAGTTTAGGGGCTACCGGGGAGCTGTTTTTT.

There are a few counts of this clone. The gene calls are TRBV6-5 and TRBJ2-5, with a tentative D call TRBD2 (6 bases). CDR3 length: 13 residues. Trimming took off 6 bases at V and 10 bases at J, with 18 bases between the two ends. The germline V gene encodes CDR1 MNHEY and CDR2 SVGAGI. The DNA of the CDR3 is TGTGCCAGCAGAGCCGGGACTTCTTCGATCCAGTACTTC. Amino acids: CASRAGTSSIQYF.

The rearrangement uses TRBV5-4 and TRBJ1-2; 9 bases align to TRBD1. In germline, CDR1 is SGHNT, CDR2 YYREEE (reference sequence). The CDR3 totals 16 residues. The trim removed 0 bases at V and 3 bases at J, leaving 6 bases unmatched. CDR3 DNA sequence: TGTGCCAGCAGCTTGGCCCTGACAGGGGGGGACTATGGCTACACCTTC. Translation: CASSLALTGGDYGYTF.

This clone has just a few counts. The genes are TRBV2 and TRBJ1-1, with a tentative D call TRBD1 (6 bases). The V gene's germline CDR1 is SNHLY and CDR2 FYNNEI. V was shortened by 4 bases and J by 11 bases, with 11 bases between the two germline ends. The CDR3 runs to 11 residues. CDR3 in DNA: TGTGCCAGCAGTGGGGGGCAACGTGCTTTCTTT. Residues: CASSGGQRAFF.